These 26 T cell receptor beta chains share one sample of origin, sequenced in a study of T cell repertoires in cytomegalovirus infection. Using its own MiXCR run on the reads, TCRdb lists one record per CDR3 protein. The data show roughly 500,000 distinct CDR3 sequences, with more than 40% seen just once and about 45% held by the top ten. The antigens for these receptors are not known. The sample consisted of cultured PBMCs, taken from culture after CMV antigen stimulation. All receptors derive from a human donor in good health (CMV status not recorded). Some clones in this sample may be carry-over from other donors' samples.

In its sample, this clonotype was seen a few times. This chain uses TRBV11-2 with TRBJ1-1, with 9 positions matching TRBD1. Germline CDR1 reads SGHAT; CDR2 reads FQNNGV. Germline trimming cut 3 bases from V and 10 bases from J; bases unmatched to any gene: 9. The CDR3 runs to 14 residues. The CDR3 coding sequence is TGTGCCAGCAGCTTCCAGGGACAGGGCAGTAGAGCTTTCTTT. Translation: CASSFQGQGSRAFF.

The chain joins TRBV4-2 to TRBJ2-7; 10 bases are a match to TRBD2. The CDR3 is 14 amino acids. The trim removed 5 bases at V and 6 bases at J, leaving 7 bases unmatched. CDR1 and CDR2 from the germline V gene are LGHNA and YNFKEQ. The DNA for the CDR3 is TGTGCCAGCAGCTATCCCGGGACTAGCGTCGAGCAGTACTTC. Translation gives CASSYPGTSVEQYF.

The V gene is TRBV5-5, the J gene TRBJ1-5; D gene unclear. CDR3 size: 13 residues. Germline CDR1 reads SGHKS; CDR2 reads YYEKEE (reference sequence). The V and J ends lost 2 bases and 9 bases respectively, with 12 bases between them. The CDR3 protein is CASSFGQERPQHF. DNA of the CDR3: TGTGCCAGCAGCTTCGGCCAAGAGCGGCCCCAGCATTTT.

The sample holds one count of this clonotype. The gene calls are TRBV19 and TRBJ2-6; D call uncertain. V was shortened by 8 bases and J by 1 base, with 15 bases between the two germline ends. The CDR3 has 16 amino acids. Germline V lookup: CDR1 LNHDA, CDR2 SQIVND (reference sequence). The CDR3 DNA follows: TGTGCCAGTCACCCCCTAGGAGTGTCTGGGGCCAACGTCCTGACTTTC. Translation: CASHPLGVSGANVLTF.

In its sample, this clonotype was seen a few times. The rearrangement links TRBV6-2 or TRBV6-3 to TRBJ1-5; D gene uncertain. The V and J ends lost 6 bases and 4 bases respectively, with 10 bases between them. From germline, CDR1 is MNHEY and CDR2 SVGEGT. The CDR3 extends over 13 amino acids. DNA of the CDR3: TGTGCCAGCAGCCCGCCACCAAATCAGCCCCAGCATTTT. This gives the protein CASSPPPNQPQHF.

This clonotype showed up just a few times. The CDR3 bases are TGTGCCAGCGGAGGGGGCAGGACAGGGACACAAGAGACCCAGTACTTC. Encoded protein: CASGGGRTGTQETQYF. This chain joins TRBV27 and TRBJ2-5, with 8 nucleotides matching TRBD1. The CDR3 length is 16 residues. CDR1 and CDR2 from the germline V gene are MNHEY and SMNVEV (reference sequence). V was clipped by 8 bases and J by 2 bases; unmatched bases: 13.

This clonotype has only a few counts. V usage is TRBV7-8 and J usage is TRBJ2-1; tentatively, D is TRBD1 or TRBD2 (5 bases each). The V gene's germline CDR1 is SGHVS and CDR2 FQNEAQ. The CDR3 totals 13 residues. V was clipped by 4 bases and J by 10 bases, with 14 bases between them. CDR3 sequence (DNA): TGTGCCAGCAGCTGGGACCTAGGCGGCGAGCAGTTCTTC. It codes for CASSWDLGGEQFF.

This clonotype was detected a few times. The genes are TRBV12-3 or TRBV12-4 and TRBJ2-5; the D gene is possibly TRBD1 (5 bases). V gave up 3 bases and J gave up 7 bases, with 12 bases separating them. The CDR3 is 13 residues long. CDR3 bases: TGTGCCAGCAGTTTTCGGTCTCAGGGGACCCAGTACTTC. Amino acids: CASSFRSQGTQYF.

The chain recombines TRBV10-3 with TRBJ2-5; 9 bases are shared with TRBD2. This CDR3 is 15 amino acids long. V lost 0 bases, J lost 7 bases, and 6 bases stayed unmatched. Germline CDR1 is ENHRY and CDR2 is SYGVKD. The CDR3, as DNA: TGTGCCATCAGTGAGTCGGCTAGCGGGGTTGCGACCCAGTACTTC. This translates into CAISESASGVATQYF.

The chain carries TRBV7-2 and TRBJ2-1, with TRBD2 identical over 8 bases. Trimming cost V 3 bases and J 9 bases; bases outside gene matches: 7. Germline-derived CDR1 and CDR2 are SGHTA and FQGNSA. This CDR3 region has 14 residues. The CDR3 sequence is CASSLGAGDGEQFF. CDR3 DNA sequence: TGTGCCAGCAGCTTGGGAGCGGGAGACGGTGAGCAGTTCTTC.

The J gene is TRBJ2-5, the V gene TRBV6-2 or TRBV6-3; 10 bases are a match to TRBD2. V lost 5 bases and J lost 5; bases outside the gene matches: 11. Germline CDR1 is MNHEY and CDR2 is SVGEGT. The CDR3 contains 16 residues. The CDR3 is CASSTRASGSTETQYF. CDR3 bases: TGTGCCAGCAGTACCCGGGCTAGCGGGAGTACGGAGACCCAGTACTTC.

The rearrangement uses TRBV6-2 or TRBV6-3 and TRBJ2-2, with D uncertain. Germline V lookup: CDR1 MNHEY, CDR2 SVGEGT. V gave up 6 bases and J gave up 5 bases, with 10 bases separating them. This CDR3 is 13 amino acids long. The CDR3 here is CASSRMRTGELFF. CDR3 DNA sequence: TGTGCCAGCAGCCGAATGAGAACCGGGGAGCTGTTTTTT.

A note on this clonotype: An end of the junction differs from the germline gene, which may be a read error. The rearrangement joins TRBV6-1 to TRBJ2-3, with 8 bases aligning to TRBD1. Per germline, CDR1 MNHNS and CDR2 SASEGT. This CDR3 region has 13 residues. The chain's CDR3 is CVTGQGTTDTQYF. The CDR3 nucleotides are TGCGTGACTGGACAGGGCACGACAGATACGCAGTATTTT.

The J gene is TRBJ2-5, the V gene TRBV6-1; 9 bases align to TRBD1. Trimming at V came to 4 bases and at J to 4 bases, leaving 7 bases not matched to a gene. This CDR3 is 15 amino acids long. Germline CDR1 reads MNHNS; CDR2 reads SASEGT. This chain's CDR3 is CASSALPGQGETQYF. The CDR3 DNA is TGTGCCAGCAGTGCTTTACCGGGACAGGGAGAGACCCAGTACTTC.

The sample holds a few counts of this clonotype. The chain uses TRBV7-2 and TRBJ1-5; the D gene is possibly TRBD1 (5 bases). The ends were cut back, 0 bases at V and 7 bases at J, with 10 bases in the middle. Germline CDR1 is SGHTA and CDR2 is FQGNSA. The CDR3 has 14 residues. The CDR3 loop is CASSLAPGGQPQHF. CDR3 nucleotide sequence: TGTGCCAGCAGCTTAGCCCCGGGGGGGCAGCCCCAGCATTTT. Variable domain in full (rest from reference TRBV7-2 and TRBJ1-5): GAGVSQSPSNKVTEKGKDVELRCDPISGHTALYWYRQSLGQGLEFLIYFQGNSAPDKSGLPSDRFSAERTGGSVSTLTIQRTQQEDSAVYLCASSLAPGGQPQHFGDGTRLSIL.

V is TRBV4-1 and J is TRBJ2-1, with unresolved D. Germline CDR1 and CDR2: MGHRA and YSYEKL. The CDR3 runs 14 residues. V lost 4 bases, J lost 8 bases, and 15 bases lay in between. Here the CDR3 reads CASSRVGRFYEQFF. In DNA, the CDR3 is TGCGCCAGCAGCCGGGTGGGCAGGTTCTATGAGCAGTTCTTC.

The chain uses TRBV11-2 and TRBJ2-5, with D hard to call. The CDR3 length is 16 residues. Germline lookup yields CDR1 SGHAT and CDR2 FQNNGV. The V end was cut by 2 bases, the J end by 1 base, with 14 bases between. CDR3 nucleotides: TGTGCCAGCAGCTTATGGCGTGAACTACCCCAAGAGACCCAGTACTTC. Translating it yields CASSLWRELPQETQYF.

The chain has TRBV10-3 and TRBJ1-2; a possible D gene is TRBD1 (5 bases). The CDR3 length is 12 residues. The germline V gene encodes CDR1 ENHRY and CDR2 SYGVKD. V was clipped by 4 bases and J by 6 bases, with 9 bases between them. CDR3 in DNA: TGTGCCATCAGTGTTGGAGGGGATGGCTACACCTTC. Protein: CAISVGGDGYTF.

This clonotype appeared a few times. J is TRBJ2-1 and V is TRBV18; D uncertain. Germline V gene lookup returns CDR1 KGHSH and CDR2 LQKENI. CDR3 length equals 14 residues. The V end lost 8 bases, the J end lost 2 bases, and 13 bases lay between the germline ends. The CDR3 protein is CASAEQPTYNEQFF. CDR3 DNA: TGTGCCAGCGCCGAGCAGCCCACCTACAATGAGCAGTTCTTC.

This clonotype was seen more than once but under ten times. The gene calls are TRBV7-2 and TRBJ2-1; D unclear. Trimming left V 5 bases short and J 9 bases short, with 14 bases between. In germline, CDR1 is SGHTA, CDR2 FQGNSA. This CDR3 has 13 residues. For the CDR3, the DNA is TGTGCCAGCAGCATCACCGTCTATGCTGAGCAGTTCTTC. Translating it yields CASSITVYAEQFF.

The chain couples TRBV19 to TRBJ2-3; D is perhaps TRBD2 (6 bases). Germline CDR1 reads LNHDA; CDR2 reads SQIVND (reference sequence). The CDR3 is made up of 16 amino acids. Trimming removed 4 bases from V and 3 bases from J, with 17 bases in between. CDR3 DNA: TGTGCCAGTAGTACCCGGGACTCCGCCTGGACAGATACGCAGTATTTT. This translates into CASSTRDSAWTDTQYF.

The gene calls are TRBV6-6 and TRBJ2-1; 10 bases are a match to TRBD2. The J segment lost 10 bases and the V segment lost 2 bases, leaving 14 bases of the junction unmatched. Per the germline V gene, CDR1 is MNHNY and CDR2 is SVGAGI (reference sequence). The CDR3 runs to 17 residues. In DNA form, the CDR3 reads TGTGCCAGCAGTTACATGGGGCAAGCGGGAGGGCTAGGGGAGCAGTTCTTC. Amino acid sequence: CASSYMGQAGGLGEQFF.

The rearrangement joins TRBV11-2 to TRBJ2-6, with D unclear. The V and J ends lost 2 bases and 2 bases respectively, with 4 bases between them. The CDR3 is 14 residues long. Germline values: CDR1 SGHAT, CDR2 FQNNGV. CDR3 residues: CASSLIAGANVLTF. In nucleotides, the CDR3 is TGTGCCAGCAGCTTAATAGCTGGGGCCAACGTCCTGACTTTC.

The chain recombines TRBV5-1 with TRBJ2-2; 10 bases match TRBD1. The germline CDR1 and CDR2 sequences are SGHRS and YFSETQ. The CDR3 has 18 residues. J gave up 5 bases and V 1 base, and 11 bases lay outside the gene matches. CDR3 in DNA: TGCGCCAGCAGCTTGACCCCCCCGGGACAGGGGAGTACCGGGGAGCTGTTTTTT. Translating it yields CASSLTPPGQGSTGELFF. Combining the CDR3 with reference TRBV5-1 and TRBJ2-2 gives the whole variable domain KAGVTQTPRYLIKTRGQQVTLSCSPISGHRSVSWYQQTPGQGLQFLFEYFSETQRNKGNFPGRFSGRQFSNSRSEMNVSTLELGDSALYLCASSLTPPGQGSTGELFFGEGSRLTVL.

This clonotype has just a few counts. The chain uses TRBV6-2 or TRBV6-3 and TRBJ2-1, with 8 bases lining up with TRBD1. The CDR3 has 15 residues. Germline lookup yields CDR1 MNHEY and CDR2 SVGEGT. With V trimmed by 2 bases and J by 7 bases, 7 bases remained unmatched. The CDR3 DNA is TGTGCCAGCAGTTACCAGGGGGCCTCGTTGAATGAGCAGTTCTTC. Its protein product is CASSYQGASLNEQFF.

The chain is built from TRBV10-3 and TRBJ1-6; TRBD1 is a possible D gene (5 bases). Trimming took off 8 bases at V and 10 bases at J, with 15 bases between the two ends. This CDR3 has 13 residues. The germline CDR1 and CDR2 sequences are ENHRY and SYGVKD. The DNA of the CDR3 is TGTGCCATCGGTGTGCCAGGGCAATCACCCCTCCACTTT. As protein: CAIGVPGQSPLHF.